This T cell receptor beta chain was retrieved from a study of cytotoxic CD8 clonotypes in ibrutinib-treated CLL. The data were produced by immunoSEQ multiplex PCR, yet TCRdb's version contains in-frame clones alone and is incomplete. The repertoire includes tens of thousands of clones, 90% of them detected once, and 3.1% sits in the top ten. Overall study findings and caveats: Samples from sustained-remission and progressing patients were taken at different times.

V trimming: 1 base; J trimming: 0 bases; junction bases outside the gene matches: 9. Germline CDR1 reads SGHTA; CDR2 reads FQGNSA. The CDR3 contains 17 residues. This clone was detected only once. Its specificity is not known. This sequence was found in a human donor with chronic lymphocytic leukemia. Specimen: PBMCs, collected after 12 months of ibrutinib treatment. The chain is built from TRBV7-2 and TRBJ2-7, with 7 bases fitting TRBD1. The CDR3 here is CASSLDIGTVISYEQYF. The CDR3 nucleotides read TGTGCCAGCAGCTTAGATATCGGGACAGTAATCTCCTACGAGCAGTACTTC.